The sample holds a few counts of the clone carrying this TCR beta chain. The antigen is unknown. The data derive from a study of beta chain features in type 1 diabetes. Since all of the isolated RNA was reverse transcribed, expressed TCRB transcripts were what got sequenced. Profiled with immunoSEQ multiplex PCR; TCRdb holds only in-frame clones, not every one. The sample lists 300,000 to 350,000 clones, around 8.5% seen once, with around 1% in the top ten. V dropped 4 bases and J dropped 6 bases, with 19 bases sitting between them. Germline V CDR1 and CDR2: MNHNS, SASEGT. The CDR3 is 16 amino acids. Findings of the study overall: Researchers report that Type 1 diabetes patients had moderately but significantly shorter TCRB CDR3s across all four CD4+ subsets.

This TCR was sampled from a man under 40 with type 1 diabetes. Sample: central memory CD4+ T cells from blood. The V and J genes are TRBV6-1 and TRBJ2-1; the D gene is possibly TRBD2 (7 bases). The DNA for the CDR3 is TGTGCCAGCAGTGGGGAGCAGTCGGGGGGCCTCAATGAGCAGTTCTTC. This encodes CASSGEQSGGLNEQFF.